This T cell receptor (beta chain) was documented in a study of blood T cells in healthy people across ages. CDR3 size: 16 residues. Germline CDR1 reads SGHTA; CDR2 reads FQGTGA. The J segment lost 7 bases and the V segment lost 5 bases, leaving 16 bases of the junction unmatched. A second about 7 to 12 cycle PCR used barcoded and J-beta primers. TCRdb independently ran MiXCR on the 5' RACE reads; one entry per CDR3 protein. The repertoire holds 700,000 or so distinct CDR3 sequences, with approximately 40% as singletons. This sequence joins TRBV7-3 and TRBJ2-7, with 8 nucleotides matching TRBD2. The sample comprised blood. The TCR sequence derives from a man older than 75 in good health. The CDR3 loop reads CASSPRGSGIDNEQYF. CDR3 DNA: TGTGCCAGCAGCCCCCGAGGTAGCGGGATCGACAATGAGCAGTACTTC.